What follows are 31 T cell receptor beta chains derived from one specimen sequenced in a study of blood T cell repertoires in COVID-19. The repertoire was sequenced with immunoSEQ multiplex PCR; TCRdb's copy has only in-frame clones and lacks some. The profile shows about 150,000 clones, 84% of them singletons. The sample consisted of peripheral blood. These receptors originate from a man aged 18 to 35 with active or convalescent COVID-19.

This clone was detected a few times. The chain joins TRBV13 to TRBJ1-3, with a possible D match to TRBD1 (5 bases). Trimming cost V 7 bases and J 3 bases, with 13 bases left between them. The CDR3 sequence is 14 residues long. CDR1 PRHDT and CDR2 FYEKMQ come from the germline V gene (reference sequence). The CDR3 DNA is TGTGCCAGCACCCGCGGGGGAAATGGAAACACCATATATTTT. It yields the protein CASTRGGNGNTIYF. Full variable domain (missing parts from reference TRBV13 and TRBJ1-3): AAGVIQSPRHLIKEKRETATLKCYPIPRHDTVYWYQQGPGQDPQFLISFYEKMQSDKGSIPDRFSAQQFSDYHSELNMSSLELGDSALYFCASTRGGNGNTIYFGEGSWLTVV.

The V call is TRBV6-5, the J call TRBJ2-3; D might be TRBD2 (5 bases). The CDR3 runs 15 residues. Trimming removed 2 bases from V and 2 bases from J, with 11 bases in between. Germline V gives CDR1 MNHEY, CDR2 SVGAGI. The CDR3: CASSYGSDSTDTQYF. The CDR3 DNA is TGTGCCAGCAGTTACGGATCGGACTCCACAGATACGCAGTATTTT.

The chain couples TRBV19 to TRBJ1-2, with 9 positions matching TRBD1. Trimming removed 7 bases from V and 8 bases from J; junction bases left unmatched: 8. The V gene's germline CDR1 is LNHDA and CDR2 SQIVND (reference sequence). The length of the CDR3 is 13 residues. The CDR3: CASTRDRVGGYTF. CDR3 sequence (DNA): TGTGCCAGTACCAGGGACAGGGTCGGGGGCTACACCTTC.

V is TRBV11-1 and J is TRBJ2-7; 9 bases map to TRBD1. From germline, CDR1 is SGHAT and CDR2 FQDESV (reference sequence). J gave up 7 bases and V 3 bases, and 10 bases lay outside the gene matches. The CDR3 runs 15 residues. The CDR3 DNA follows: TGTGCCAGCAGCTTTATGGGACAGGGATTGGGTGAGCAGTACTTC. This codes for CASSFMGQGLGEQYF.

In its sample, this clone was seen a few times. The rearrangement uses TRBV7-9 and TRBJ2-5; D may be TRBD1 (5 bases). Trimming cost V 1 base and J 5 bases, with 14 bases left between them. In germline, CDR1 is SEHNR, CDR2 FQNEAQ (reference sequence). The CDR3 length is 15 residues. This chain's CDR3 is CASSLGGTNGETQYF. CDR3 in DNA: TGTGCCAGCAGCTTAGGGGGCACTAACGGGGAGACCCAGTACTTC.

J is TRBJ1-1 and V is TRBV5-6, with 8 nucleotides matching TRBD1. The germline gives CDR1 SGHDT, CDR2 YYEEEE. V lost 3 bases and J lost 1; bases outside the gene matches: 2. This CDR3 contains 14 residues. As DNA, the CDR3 is TGTGCCAGCAGCTGGGGGACAGGGAACACTGAAGCTTTCTTT. This translates into CASSWGTGNTEAFF.

The chain joins TRBV28 to TRBJ2-7; TRBD2 aligns across 10 bases. Germline CDR1 is MDHEN and CDR2 is SYDVKM. Trimming removed 9 bases from V and 5 bases from J; junction bases left unmatched: 7. The CDR3 covers 13 residues. CDR3 sequence: CARLRTSGDEQYF. CDR3 DNA: TGTGCCAGACTTAGGACTAGCGGCGACGAGCAGTACTTC.

J is TRBJ2-2 and V is TRBV19, with 9 bases fitting TRBD2. The length of the CDR3 is 14 residues. V shed 4 bases, J shed 5 bases, and the junction held 2 bases outside the gene matches. Germline V lookup: CDR1 LNHDA, CDR2 SQIVND (reference sequence). The CDR3 DNA reads TGTGCCAGTAGTAAGGCGGGAGGGACCGGGGAGCTGTTTTTT. It specifies CASSKAGGTGELFF. Filled out from reference TRBV19 and TRBJ2-2, the complete variable domain reads DGGITQSPKYLFRKEGQNVTLSCEQNLNHDAMYWYRQDPGQGLRLIYYSQIVNDFQKGDIAEGYSVSREKKESFPLTVTSAQKNPTAFYLCASSKAGGTGELFFGEGSRLTVL.

The V and J genes are TRBV5-1 and TRBJ2-5, with D possibly matching TRBD2 (5 bases). The CDR3 extends over 15 amino acids. V lost 2 bases and J 3 bases, leaving 14 bases between the germline ends. CDR1 SGHRS and CDR2 YFSETQ come from the germline V gene. As DNA, the CDR3 is TGCGCCAGCAGCTTCTCAGGACTGGGAGAAGAGACCCAGTACTTC. It is translated as CASSFSGLGEETQYF.

The chain is built from TRBV6-5 and TRBJ2-1; 7 nucleotides line up with TRBD1. The ends lost 5 bases at V and 0 bases at J; junction bases unmatched: 4. Germline CDR1 is MNHEY and CDR2 is SVGAGI. The CDR3 runs 15 residues. CDR3 region: CASSRDRYSYNEQFF. CDR3 in DNA: TGTGCCAGCAGTAGGGACAGATACTCCTACAATGAGCAGTTCTTC.

The chain couples TRBV9 to TRBJ2-7, with D unclear. CDR1 and CDR2 from the germline V gene are SGDLS and YYNGEE. V lost 8 bases to trimming and J lost 3 bases, with 18 bases between them. The CDR3 sequence is 14 residues long. In DNA form, the CDR3 reads TGTGCCAGTTCGGTCGGTTCTAATGGCTACGAGCAGTACTTC. Protein: CASSVGSNGYEQYF. Looking up the rest from reference TRBV9 and TRBJ2-7 gives the full variable domain: DSGVTQTPKHLITATGQRVTLRCSPRSGDLSVYWYQQSLDQGLQFLIQYYNGEERAKGNILERFSAQQFPDLHSELNLSSLELGDSALYFCASSVGSNGYEQYFGPGTRLTVT.

The chain employs TRBV6-2 or TRBV6-3 and TRBJ2-7; 14 bases match TRBD2. The CDR3 spans 17 residues. Germline CDR1 and CDR2: MNHEY and SVGEGT. J was trimmed by 4 bases and V by 4 bases; bases with no gene match: 9. The CDR3 sequence is CASSLPGTSGSRYEQYF. DNA of the CDR3: TGTGCCAGCAGTTTACCCGGGACTAGCGGGAGTCGGTACGAGCAGTACTTC.

J is TRBJ2-5 and V is TRBV5-4, with TRBD2 as a possible D gene (6 bases). The germline CDR1 and CDR2 sequences are SGHNT and YYREEE (reference sequence). The CDR3 spans 15 residues. V lost 2 bases, J lost 5 bases, and 16 bases lay in between. CDR3 sequence (DNA): TGTGCCAGCAGCTTTCGGACTAACCGTCGGGAGACCCAGTACTTC. Its translation is CASSFRTNRRETQYF.

The chain uses TRBV29-1 and TRBJ1-4, with 7 bases identical to TRBD1. Looked up from germline, CDR1 is SQVTM and CDR2 is ANQGSEA. J gave up 6 bases and V 4 bases, and 5 bases lay outside the gene matches. The length of the CDR3 is 13 residues. The CDR3 region is CSVVSGGDEKLFF. The CDR3 DNA follows: TGCAGCGTTGTATCAGGGGGAGATGAAAAACTGTTTTTT.

This chain joins TRBV9 and TRBJ2-1; the match to TRBD2 covers 9 bases. Per germline, CDR1 SGDLS and CDR2 YYNGEE. The CDR3 runs 16 residues. The V and J ends lost 1 base and 7 bases, in that order; junction bases with no gene match: 9. The DNA for the CDR3 is TGTGCCAGCAGCGTATCCGGGACTAGCTCGGTGAATGAGCAGTTCTTC. Protein product: CASSVSGTSSVNEQFF.

The V gene is TRBV5-5, the J gene TRBJ2-1; D is possibly TRBD2 (6 bases). This CDR3 comprises 14 residues. Germline CDR1 is SGHKS and CDR2 is YYEKEE (reference sequence). V lost 4 bases, J lost 5 bases, and 13 bases lay in between. Written as DNA, the CDR3 is TGTGCCAGCAGCCTTCAGTGGGGGGACAATGAGCAGTTCTTC. Amino acid sequence: CASSLQWGDNEQFF.

This clone was seen a single time. The rearrangement joins TRBV6-6 to TRBJ2-1; the D gene is possibly TRBD2 (6 bases). The CDR3 totals 15 residues. Germline V gene lookup returns CDR1 MNHNY and CDR2 SVGAGI (reference sequence). The V gene lost 9 bases and the J gene lost 3 bases, with 18 bases spanning the gap. The CDR3 spells CASHDPGLIYNEQFF. The CDR3 DNA is TGTGCCAGTCACGACCCGGGACTTATCTACAATGAGCAGTTCTTC.

The rearrangement uses TRBV19 and TRBJ2-2; 7 nucleotides match TRBD1. CDR3 size: 15 residues. V dropped 6 bases and J dropped 6; count of bases not matched to a gene: 10. Germline CDR1 and CDR2: LNHDA and SQIVND (reference sequence). CDR3: CASSSSTGVPGELFF. The CDR3 DNA sequence: TGTGCCAGTAGCTCCTCAACAGGGGTTCCCGGGGAGCTGTTTTTT. The full variable domain, with the rest looked up from reference TRBV19 and TRBJ2-2, is DGGITQSPKYLFRKEGQNVTLSCEQNLNHDAMYWYRQDPGQGLRLIYYSQIVNDFQKGDIAEGYSVSREKKESFPLTVTSAQKNPTAFYLCASSSSTGVPGELFFGEGSRLTVL.

Many counts were recorded for this clone. The chain links TRBV5-6 to TRBJ1-1; 11 positions match TRBD1. The CDR3 extends over 15 amino acids. V was clipped by 4 bases and J by 5 bases; unmatched bases: 7. Germline V lookup: CDR1 SGHDT, CDR2 YYEEEE. In DNA form, the CDR3 reads TGTGCCAGCAGCGAAGGCGGGACAGGGGGTACTGAAGCTTTCTTT. This translates into CASSEGGTGGTEAFF.

This chain uses TRBV3-1 (or the pseudogene TRBV3-2) with TRBJ1-4; perhaps TRBD1 as D (5 bases). Germline V gene lookup returns CDR1 LGHDT and CDR2 YNNKEL (reference sequence). This CDR3 is 14 amino acids long. V shed 6 bases and J shed 6 bases, with 14 bases lying between them. CDR3: CASSGRVNYEKLFF. DNA of the CDR3: TGTGCCAGCAGTGGCAGGGTGAATTATGAAAAACTGTTTTTT.

V gene TRBV9 combines with J gene TRBJ2-3, with a possible D match to TRBD1 (6 bases). Looked up from germline, CDR1 is SGDLS and CDR2 is YYNGEE. The length of the CDR3 is 14 residues. V gave up 5 bases and J gave up 5 bases, with 15 bases separating them. This chain's CDR3 is CASSKQGYLDTQYF. Here the CDR3 DNA reads TGTGCCAGCAGTAAACAGGGATATCTAGATACGCAGTATTTT.

V is TRBV27 and J is TRBJ1-5; no clear D. Germline CDR1 MNHEY, CDR2 SMNVEV (reference sequence). V lost 2 bases and J 4 bases, leaving 12 bases between the germline ends. The CDR3 totals 15 residues. The CDR3 DNA is TGTGCCAGCAGTTTAATCCTCAACGGTAATCAGCCCCAGCATTTT. The encoded protein is CASSLILNGNQPQHF.

This chain connects TRBV4-2 to TRBJ1-1; TRBD1 is a possible D gene (5 bases). Germline lookup yields CDR1 LGHNA and CDR2 YNFKEQ. The CDR3 length is 14 residues. Trimming shortened V by 3 bases and J by 6 bases, and 14 bases separated the two germline ends. This chain's CDR3 is CASSHAQDGAEAFF. The CDR3 region has the DNA TGTGCCAGCAGCCATGCACAGGATGGGGCTGAAGCTTTCTTT.

This clone was recorded once. The chain recombines TRBV19 with TRBJ2-7; perhaps TRBD2 as D (7 bases). The CDR3 is 14 residues long. Germline V gene lookup returns CDR1 LNHDA and CDR2 SQIVND (reference sequence). V was pared by 6 bases and J by 2 bases, with 14 bases between. The CDR3 DNA reads as TGTGCCAGTAGCTGGGGGGGGCAGACCTACGAGCAGTACTTC. Protein product: CASSWGGQTYEQYF.

V and J are TRBV9 and TRBJ2-1, with 7 bases lining up with TRBD1. The CDR3 runs to 13 residues. Germline values: CDR1 SGDLS, CDR2 YYNGEE. The junction had 10 bases not matched to a gene; V was cut back by 6 bases and J by 10 bases. The CDR3 spells CASNQNTGDEQFF. In DNA form, the CDR3 reads TGTGCCAGCAACCAGAATACAGGGGACGAGCAGTTCTTC.

This clone was observed a few times. The chain uses TRBV6-5 and TRBJ1-2; no firm D call. The V and J ends lost 2 bases and 4 bases respectively, with 11 bases between them. The CDR3 is 14 residues long. Germline V gene sequence: CDR1 MNHEY, CDR2 SVGAGI. CDR3 bases: TGTGCCAGCAGTTACCGTGCGGGGAGCTATGGCTACACCTTC. Translated, it gives CASSYRAGSYGYTF.

The CDR3: CATSRGQGKIRDTQYF. The CDR3 DNA is TGTGCCACCAGCAGAGGACAGGGTAAAATTCGGGATACGCAGTATTTT. The chain uses TRBV15 and TRBJ2-3; 7 bases match TRBD1. The CDR3 sequence is 16 residues long. CDR1 LNHNV and CDR2 YYDKDF come from the germline V gene (reference sequence). V trimming: 1 base; J trimming: 6 bases; junction bases outside the gene matches: 10.

V and J are TRBV4-3 and TRBJ1-2; the match to TRBD1 covers 9 bases. Germline CDR1 reads LGHNA; CDR2 reads YSLEER. The CDR3 is 14 amino acids. V lost 1 base, J lost 5 bases, and 2 bases stayed unmatched. CDR3 nucleotide sequence: TGCGCCAGCAGCCAAGCGACAGGGGGGTATGGCTACACCTTC. Encoded protein: CASSQATGGYGYTF.

The J gene is TRBJ2-5, the V gene TRBV25-1; a weak D match, TRBD2 (5 bases). The CDR3 spans 15 residues. The V gene's germline CDR1 is MGHDK and CDR2 SYGVNS. Trimming shortened V by 5 bases and J by 5 bases, and 18 bases separated the two germline ends. For the CDR3, the DNA is TGTGCCAGCAGTCCAGCCAGCGGCACCAGGGAGACCCAGTACTTC. Encoded protein: CASSPASGTRETQYF. Together with reference TRBV25-1 and TRBJ2-5, the CDR3 gives the full variable domain: EADIYQTPRYLVIGTGKKITLECSQTMGHDKMYWYQQDPGMELHLIHYSYGVNSTEKGDLSSESTVSRIRTEHFPLTLESARPSHTSQYLCASSPASGTRETQYFGPGTRLLVL.

The J gene is TRBJ2-7, the V gene TRBV6-5; TRBD2 matches 12 bases. In germline, CDR1 is MNHEY, CDR2 SVGAGI. This CDR3 has 15 amino acids. Trimming cost V 5 bases and J 4 bases; bases outside gene matches: 6. The CDR3 region has the DNA TGTGCCAGCAGTACTACGGGACTAGCGGGTTACGAGCAGTACTTC. Translating gives CASSTTGLAGYEQYF.

J is TRBJ2-7 and V is TRBV19; 10 positions agree with TRBD2. Unmatched junction bases numbered 4, after V lost 2 bases and J lost 6 bases. The germline V gene encodes CDR1 LNHDA and CDR2 SQIVND (reference sequence). This CDR3 is built from 14 residues. For the CDR3, the DNA is TGTGCCAGTAGTATACTAGCGGGAGAACTCGAGCAGTACTTC. Protein sequence: CASSILAGELEQYF.